The source of this T cell receptor beta chain is a study of blood T cell repertoires in COVID-19. CDR3 length: 12 amino acids. The germline V gene has CDR1 SNHLY and CDR2 FYNNEI. Trimming shortened V by 6 bases and J by 4 bases, and 10 bases separated the two germline ends. Here immunoSEQ multiplex PCR was the method, and the copy in TCRdb shows in-frame clones only, minus some. The sample contains roughly 200,000 clones, around 83% of which appear only once. Sequencing was carried out using peripheral blood. The receptor's source is a woman aged 55-70 years with acute or convalescent COVID-19. V gene TRBV2 combines with J gene TRBJ2-7; D is unresolved. The CDR3 sequence is CASSRLGYEQYV. The CDR3 DNA is TGTGCCAGCAGCAGACTCGGATACGAGCAGTACGTC.